This T cell receptor beta chain was recovered during a study of response to subunit inactivated influenza vaccine. TCRdb ran MiXCR on the RT-PCR reads and lists one entry per CDR3 protein. The sample records 500,000 or so distinct CDR3 sequences, approximately 15% being singletons. The CDR3 spans 15 residues. The germline V gene has CDR1 ENHRY and CDR2 SYGVKD. V lost 4 bases and J lost 7, with 19 bases in between. A word on this clonotype: Its antigen is unidentified.

Study-wide results and limits: A suggestion made by the authors is that each seasonal influenza vaccination recruits few new T cells.

Here the sequenced sample was CD4+ T cells sorted from PBMCs, taken around 25 months after vaccination. The chain employs TRBV10-3 and TRBJ1-2, with a possible D match to TRBD1 (5 bases). The clonotype originates from a man in his fifties or sixties who received an inactivated influenza vaccine. The CDR3 here is CAISVMTGTGSGYTF. CDR3 DNA: TGTGCCATCAGTGTTATGACCGGGACGGGCAGTGGCTACACCTTC.